The clone carrying this T cell receptor beta chain was recorded a few times. Its antigen is still unknown. This sample is drawn from a study of T cell responses to AZD1222 COVID-19 vaccine. Overall study findings and caveats: Spike was spanned by vaccine-associated CD4 TCRs, which were dominant at 160-218 and 743-854. Following two doses of AZD1222, Spike-specific TCR breadth and depth rose. Donors were mostly white British, more females; clonal diversity possibly underestimated.

This table comes from immunoSEQ multiplex PCR, and its TCRdb copy is limited to in-frame clones, with some not included. The table has around 140,000 clones, around 93% seen once. Second-dose groups at about 4 or about 12 weeks were pooled. The sequenced sample was peripheral blood, obtained 28 days after the second AZD1222 dose. The TCR comes from an adult who received the AZD1222 COVID-19 vaccine.

CDR3 bases: TGCGCCAGCAGCCCCGGGACAGGGGAAGTGGACGAGCAGTACTTC. As protein: CASSPGTGEVDEQYF. The rearrangement links TRBV5-1 to TRBJ2-7, with TRBD1 identical over 10 bases. Germline lookup yields CDR1 SGHRS and CDR2 YFSETQ. Unmatched junction bases numbered 9, after V lost 4 bases and J lost 5 bases. The CDR3 spans 15 residues.